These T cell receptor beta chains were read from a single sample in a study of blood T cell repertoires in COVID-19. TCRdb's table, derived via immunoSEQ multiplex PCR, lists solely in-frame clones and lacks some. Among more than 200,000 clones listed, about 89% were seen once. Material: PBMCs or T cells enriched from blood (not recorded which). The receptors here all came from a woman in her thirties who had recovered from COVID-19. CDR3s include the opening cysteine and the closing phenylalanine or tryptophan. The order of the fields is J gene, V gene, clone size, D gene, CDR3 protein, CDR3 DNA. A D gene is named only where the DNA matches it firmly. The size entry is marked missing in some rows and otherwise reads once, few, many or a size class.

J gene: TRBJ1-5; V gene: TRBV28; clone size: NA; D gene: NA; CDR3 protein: CASSSSYFQPQHF; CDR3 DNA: TGTGCCAGCAGTTCGTCGTACTTCCAGCCCCAGCATTTT
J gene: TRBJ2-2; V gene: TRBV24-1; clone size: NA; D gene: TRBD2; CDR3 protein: CATSDPGRGTGELFF; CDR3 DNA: TGTGCCACCAGTGATCCCGGGAGGGGGACCGGGGAGCTGTTTTTT
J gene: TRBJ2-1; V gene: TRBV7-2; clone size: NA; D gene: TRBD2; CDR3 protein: CASSLVKLAVYNEQFF; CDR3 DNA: TGTGCCAGCAGCTTAGTTAAGCTAGCGGTATACAATGAGCAGTTCTTC
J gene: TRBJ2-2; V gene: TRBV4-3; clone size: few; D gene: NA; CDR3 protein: CASSQDMRAANTGELFF; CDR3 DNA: TGCGCCAGCAGCCAAGATATGCGGGCCGCGAACACCGGGGAGCTGTTTTTT
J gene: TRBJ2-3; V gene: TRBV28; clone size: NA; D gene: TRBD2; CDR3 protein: CASDGLAGVSDTQYF; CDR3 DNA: TGTGCCAGCGACGGACTAGCGGGAGTTAGTGATACGCAGTATTTT
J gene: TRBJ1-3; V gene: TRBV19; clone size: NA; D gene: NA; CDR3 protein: CASSTPGQIFSGNTIYF; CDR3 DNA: TGTGCCAGTAGTACACCCGGACAGATTTTCTCTGGAAACACCATATATTTT
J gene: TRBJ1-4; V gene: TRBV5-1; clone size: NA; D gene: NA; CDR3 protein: CASSMGHNRATNEKLFF; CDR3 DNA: TGCGCCAGCAGCATGGGTCACAACAGGGCGACTAATGAAAAACTGTTTTTT
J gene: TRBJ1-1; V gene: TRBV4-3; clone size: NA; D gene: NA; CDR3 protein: CASSQSLTPGGEAFF; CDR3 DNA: TGCGCCAGCAGCCAAAGTCTGACCCCGGGTGGGGAAGCTTTCTTT
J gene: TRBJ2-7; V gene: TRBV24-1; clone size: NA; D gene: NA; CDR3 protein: CATSDTYEQYF; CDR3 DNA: TGTGCCACCAGTGACACCTACGAGCAGTACTTC
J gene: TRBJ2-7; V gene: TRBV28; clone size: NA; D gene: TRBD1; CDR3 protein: CASSLRDRAFEQYF; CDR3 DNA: TGTGCCAGCAGCCTAAGGGACAGGGCTTTCGAGCAGTACTTC
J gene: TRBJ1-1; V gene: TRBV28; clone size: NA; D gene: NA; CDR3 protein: CASSFLRFRAEAFF; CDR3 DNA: TGTGCCAGCAGTTTTTTGAGGTTTCGCGCTGAAGCTTTCTTT
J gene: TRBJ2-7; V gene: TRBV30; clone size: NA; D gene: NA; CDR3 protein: CAWLPPTGTYEQYF; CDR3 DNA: TGTGCCTGGCTACCACCGACAGGAACCTACGAGCAGTACTTC
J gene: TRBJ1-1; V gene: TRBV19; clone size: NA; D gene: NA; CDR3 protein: CASSKTGSTEAFF; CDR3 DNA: TGTGCCAGTAGTAAAACAGGAAGCACTGAAGCTTTCTTT
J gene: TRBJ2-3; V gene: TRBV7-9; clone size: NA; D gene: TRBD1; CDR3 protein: CASSRYSGQGRTDTQYF; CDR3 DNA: TGTGCCAGCAGCCGATATTCCGGACAGGGGAGGACAGATACGCAGTATTTT
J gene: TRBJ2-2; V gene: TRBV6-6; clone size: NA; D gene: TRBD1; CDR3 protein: CASSYSDRGQGGELFF; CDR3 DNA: TGTGCCAGCAGTTACTCGGACAGGGGGCAGGGCGGGGAGCTGTTTTTT
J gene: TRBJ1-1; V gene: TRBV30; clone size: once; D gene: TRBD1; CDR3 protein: CAWARTGNTEAFF; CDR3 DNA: TGTGCCTGGGCTCGGACAGGGAACACTGAAGCTTTCTTT
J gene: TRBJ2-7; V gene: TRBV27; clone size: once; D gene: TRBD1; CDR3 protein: CASSYSTGNSEQYF; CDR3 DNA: TGTGCCAGCAGTTACTCGACAGGGAATAGCGAGCAGTACTTC
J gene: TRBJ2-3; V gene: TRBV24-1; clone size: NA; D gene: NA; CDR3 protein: CATSDTQVREVSTQYF; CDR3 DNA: TGTGCCACCAGTGATACGCAGGTCAGGGAAGTAAGTACGCAGTATTTT
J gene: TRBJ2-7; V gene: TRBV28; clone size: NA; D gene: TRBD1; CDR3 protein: CASSRTGASYEQYF; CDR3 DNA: TGTGCCAGCAGCCGGACAGGGGCCTCCTACGAGCAGTACTTC
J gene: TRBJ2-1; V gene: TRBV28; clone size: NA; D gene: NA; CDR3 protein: CASTRGNNEQFF; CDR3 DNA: TGTGCCAGCACCCGAGGAAACAATGAGCAGTTCTTC
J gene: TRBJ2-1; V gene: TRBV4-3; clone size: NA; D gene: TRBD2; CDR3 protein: CASSHSAGGSGNEQFF; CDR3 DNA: TGCGCCAGCAGCCATTCCGCCGGCGGGAGTGGCAATGAGCAGTTCTTC
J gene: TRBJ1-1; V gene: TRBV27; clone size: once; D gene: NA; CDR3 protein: CASSETVGTEAFF; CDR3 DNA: TGTGCCAGCAGTGAGACAGTGGGGACTGAAGCTTTCTTT
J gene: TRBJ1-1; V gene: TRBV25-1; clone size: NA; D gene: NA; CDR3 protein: CASSQNTEAFF; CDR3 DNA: TGTGCCAGCAGCCAGAACACTGAAGCTTTCTTT
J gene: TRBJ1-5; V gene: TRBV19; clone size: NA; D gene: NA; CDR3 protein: CASRRQVLSNQPQHF; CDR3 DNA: TGTGCCAGTAGGCGACAGGTATTAAGTAATCAGCCCCAGCATTTT
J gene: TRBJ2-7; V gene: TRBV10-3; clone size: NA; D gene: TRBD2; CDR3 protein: CAISESTPSGSLNEQYF; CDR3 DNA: TGTGCCATCAGTGAGTCGACCCCTAGCGGGAGTCTCAACGAGCAGTACTTC
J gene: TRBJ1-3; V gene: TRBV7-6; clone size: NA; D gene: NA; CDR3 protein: CASSLDLGGTGNTIYF; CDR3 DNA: TGTGCCAGCAGCTTAGACCTTGGGGGGACTGGAAACACCATATATTTT
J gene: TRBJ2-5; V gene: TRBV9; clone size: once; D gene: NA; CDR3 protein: CASSPRTSQETQYF; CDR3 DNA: TGTGCCAGCAGCCCCCGTACCAGCCAAGAGACCCAGTACTTC
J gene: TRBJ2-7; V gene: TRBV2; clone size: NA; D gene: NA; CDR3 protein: CASSPRPGYSPREQYF; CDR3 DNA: TGTGCCAGCAGCCCGAGACCGGGATACTCCCCTCGAGAGCAGTACTTC
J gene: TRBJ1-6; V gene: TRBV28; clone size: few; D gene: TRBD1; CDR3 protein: CASRTTGVNSPLHF; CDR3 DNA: TGTGCCAGCAGGACAACAGGGGTGAATTCACCCCTCCACTTT
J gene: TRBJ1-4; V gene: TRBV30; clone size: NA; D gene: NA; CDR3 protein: CAWSVGGMGNEKLFF; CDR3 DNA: TGTGCCTGGAGTGTAGGAGGGATGGGAAATGAAAAACTGTTTTTT
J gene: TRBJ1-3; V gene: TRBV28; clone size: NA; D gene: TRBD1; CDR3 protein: CASEMTGGTRNGNTIYF; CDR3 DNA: TGTGCCAGCGAAATGACAGGGGGAACCCGGAATGGAAACACCATATATTTT
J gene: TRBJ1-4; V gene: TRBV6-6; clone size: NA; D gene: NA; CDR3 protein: CASSYSRGANEKLFF; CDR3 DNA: TGTGCCAGCAGTTACTCACGGGGAGCTAATGAAAAACTGTTTTTT
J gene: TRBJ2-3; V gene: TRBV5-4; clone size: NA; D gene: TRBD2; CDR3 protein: CASSFPHSGSITDTQYF; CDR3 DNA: TGTGCCAGCAGCTTCCCTCATAGCGGGAGTATAACAGATACGCAGTATTTT
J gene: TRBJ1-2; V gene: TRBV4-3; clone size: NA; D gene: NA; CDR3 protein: CASSQKRGSFSPGYTF; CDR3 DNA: TGCGCCAGCAGCCAAAAAAGAGGGTCCTTTTCCCCTGGCTACACCTTC
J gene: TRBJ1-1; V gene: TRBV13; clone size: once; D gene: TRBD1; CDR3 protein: CASSFQGARNTEAFF; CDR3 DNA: TGTGCCAGCAGCTTCCAGGGGGCAAGGAACACTGAAGCTTTCTTT
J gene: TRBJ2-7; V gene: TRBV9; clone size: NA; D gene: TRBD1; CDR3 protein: CASSPQGEYEQYF; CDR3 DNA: TGTGCCAGCAGCCCCCAGGGGGAGTACGAGCAGTACTTC
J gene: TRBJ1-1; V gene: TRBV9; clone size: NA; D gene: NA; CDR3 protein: CASSVLATEAFF; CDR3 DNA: TGTGCCAGCAGCGTCCTGGCCACTGAAGCTTTCTTT
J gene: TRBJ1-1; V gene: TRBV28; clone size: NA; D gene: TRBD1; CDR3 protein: CASSYPGTGEAFF; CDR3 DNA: TGTGCCAGCAGTTACCCCGGGACAGGTGAAGCTTTCTTT
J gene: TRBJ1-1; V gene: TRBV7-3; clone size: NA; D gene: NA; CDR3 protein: CASSLAPRGANTEAFF; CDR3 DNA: TGTGCCAGCAGCTTAGCCCCCCGGGGGGCCAACACTGAAGCTTTCTTT
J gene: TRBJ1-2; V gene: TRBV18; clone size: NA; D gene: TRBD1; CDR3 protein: CASSPGQLYGYTF; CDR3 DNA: TGTGCCAGCTCACCGGGACAGCTCTATGGCTACACCTTC
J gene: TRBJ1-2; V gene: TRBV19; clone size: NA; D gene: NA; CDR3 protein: CASSQFNYGYTF; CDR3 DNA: TGTGCCAGTAGTCAGTTTAACTATGGCTACACCTTC
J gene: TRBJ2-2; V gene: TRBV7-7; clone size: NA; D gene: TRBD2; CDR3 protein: CASSLFSGRNGGELFF; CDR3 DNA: TGTGCTAGCAGCTTATTTAGCGGGAGGAATGGCGGGGAGCTGTTTTTT
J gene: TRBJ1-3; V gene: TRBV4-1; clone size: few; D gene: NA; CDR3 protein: CASSPPLRDTIYF; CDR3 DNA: TGCGCCAGCAGCCCCCCCCTTCGCGACACCATATATTTT
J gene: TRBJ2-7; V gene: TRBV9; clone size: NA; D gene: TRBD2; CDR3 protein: CASSGGLAGTYEQYF; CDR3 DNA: TGTGCCAGCAGCGGGGGACTAGCGGGGACCTACGAGCAGTACTTC
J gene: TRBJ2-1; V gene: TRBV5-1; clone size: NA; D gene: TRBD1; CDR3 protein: CASSPWTGENEQFF; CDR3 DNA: TGCGCCAGCAGCCCCTGGACAGGGGAGAATGAGCAGTTCTTC
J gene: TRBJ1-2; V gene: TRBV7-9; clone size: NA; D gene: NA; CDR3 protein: CASSGSNYGYTF; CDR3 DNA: TGTGCCAGCAGCGGGAGTAACTATGGCTACACCTTC
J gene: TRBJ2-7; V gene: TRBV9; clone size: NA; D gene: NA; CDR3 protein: CASSVGLVTYEQYF; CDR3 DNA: TGTGCCAGCAGCGTAGGGCTCGTTACCTACGAGCAGTACTTC
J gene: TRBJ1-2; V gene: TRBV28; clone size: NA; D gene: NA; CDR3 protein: CASSRREGWTGYTF; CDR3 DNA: TGTGCCAGCAGTCGACGAGAGGGCTGGACGGGCTACACCTTC
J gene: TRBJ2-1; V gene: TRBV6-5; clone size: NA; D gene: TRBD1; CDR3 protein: CASRLTGESYNEQFF; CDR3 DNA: TGTGCCAGCAGACTCACAGGGGAATCCTACAATGAGCAGTTCTTC
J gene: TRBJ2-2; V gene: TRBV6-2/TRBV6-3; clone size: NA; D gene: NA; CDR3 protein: CASSYSSNTGELFF; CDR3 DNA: TGTGCCAGCAGTTACTCGAGTAACACCGGGGAGCTGTTTTTT
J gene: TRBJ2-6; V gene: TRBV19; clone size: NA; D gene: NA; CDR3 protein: CASSMAPRGSGANVLTF; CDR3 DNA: TGTGCCAGTAGTATGGCTCCCAGGGGCTCTGGGGCCAACGTCCTGACTTTC
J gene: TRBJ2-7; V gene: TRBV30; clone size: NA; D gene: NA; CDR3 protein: CAWNTPYYEQYF; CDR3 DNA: TGTGCCTGGAATACGCCCTACTACGAGCAGTACTTC
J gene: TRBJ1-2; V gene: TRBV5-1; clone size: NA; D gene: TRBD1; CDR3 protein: CASSLGPRQGDLYGYTF; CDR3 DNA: TGCGCCAGCAGCTTGGGACCGCGACAGGGGGACCTGTATGGCTACACCTTC
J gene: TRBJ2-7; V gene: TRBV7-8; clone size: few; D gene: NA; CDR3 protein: CASSRGQEQYF; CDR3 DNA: TGTGCCAGCAGCCGTGGACAGGAGCAGTACTTC
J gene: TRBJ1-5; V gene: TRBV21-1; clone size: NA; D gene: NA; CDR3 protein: CASRVDSSNQPQHF; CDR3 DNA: TGTGCCAGCAGGGTGGACAGCTCCAATCAGCCCCAGCATTTT
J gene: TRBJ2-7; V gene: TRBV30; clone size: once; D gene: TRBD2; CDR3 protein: CAFSSGSSYEQYF; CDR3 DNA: TGTGCCTTTTCTAGCGGGAGCTCCTACGAGCAGTACTTC
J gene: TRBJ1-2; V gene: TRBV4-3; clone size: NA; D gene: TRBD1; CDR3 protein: CASSQDLRSDRAYGYTF; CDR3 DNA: TGCGCCAGCAGCCAAGATCTGAGGTCGGACAGGGCCTATGGCTACACCTTC
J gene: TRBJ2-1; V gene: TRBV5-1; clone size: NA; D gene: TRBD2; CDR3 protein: CASSRAGWGSGREVHEQFF; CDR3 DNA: TGCGCCAGCAGCCGAGCCGGGTGGGGCTCCGGACGGGAGGTCCATGAGCAGTTCTTC